These 2 T cell receptor beta chains came from one sample sequenced in a study of shared clonotypes between healthy human individuals. Clones were sequenced by immunoSEQ multiplex PCR, and TCRdb holds only the in-frame ones, with some missing. The sample lists approximately 500,000 clones, 90% to 97% seen once, with about 0.057% in the top ten. Material for sequencing was naive CD4+ T cells sorted from blood. Subset noted: CD45RA+ positively selected. The receptors originated from a woman between 25 and 40 years old in good health.

This rearrangement joins TRBV18 to TRBJ1-1; D is possibly TRBD1 (5 bases). The germline CDR1 and CDR2 sequences are KGHSH and LQKENI. The CDR3 extends over 15 amino acids. Trimming removed 2 bases from V and 4 bases from J, with 14 bases in between. CDR3 amino acids: CASSPGRGRGTEAFF. In DNA, the CDR3 is TGTGCCAGCTCACCAGGGAGGGGTAGGGGCACTGAAGCTTTCTTT.

Here the CDR3 reads CASSGGLLSSYNEQFF. The CDR3 nucleotides are TGTGCCAGCAGTGGGGGACTTCTTAGCTCCTACAATGAGCAGTTCTTC. The V and J genes are TRBV6-1 and TRBJ2-1; maybe TRBD2 (6 bases). The ends were cut back, 4 bases at V and 0 bases at J, with 13 bases in the middle. Looked up from germline, CDR1 is MNHNS and CDR2 is SASEGT. The CDR3 has 16 residues.